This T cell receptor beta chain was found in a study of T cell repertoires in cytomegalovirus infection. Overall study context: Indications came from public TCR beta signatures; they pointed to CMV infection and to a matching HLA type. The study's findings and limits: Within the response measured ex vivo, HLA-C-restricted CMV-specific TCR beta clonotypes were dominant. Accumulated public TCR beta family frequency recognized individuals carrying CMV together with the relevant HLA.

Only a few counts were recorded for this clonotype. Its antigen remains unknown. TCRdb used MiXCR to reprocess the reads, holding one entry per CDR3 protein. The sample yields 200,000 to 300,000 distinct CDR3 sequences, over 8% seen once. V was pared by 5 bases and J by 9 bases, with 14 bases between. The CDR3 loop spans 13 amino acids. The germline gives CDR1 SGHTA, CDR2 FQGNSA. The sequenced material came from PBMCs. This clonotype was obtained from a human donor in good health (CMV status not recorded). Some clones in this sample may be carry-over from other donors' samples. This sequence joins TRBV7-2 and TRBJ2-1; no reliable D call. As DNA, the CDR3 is TGTGCCAGCAGCGCCACTACCGTCAGTGAGCAGTTCTTC. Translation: CASSATTVSEQFF.